This T cell receptor beta chain appears in the sequencing data of a study of T cells in Graves' hyperthyroidism and ophthalmopathy (dated by TCRdb to between 2018 and 2021). Some background on the complete study: Peripheral blood was collected at initial diagnosis, before any treatment. To identify distinguishing TCR V-J signatures, a discovery cohort of around 100 patients was used, comprising 43 with Graves' ophthalmopathy and around 57 with stable Graves' hyperthyroidism. Prospective prediction of ophthalmopathy was tested in an independent validation cohort consisting of about 19 hyperthyroidism patients and over 15 patients who later progressed to ophthalmopathy. The 95 to 100 discovery patients were randomly split 7:3 into training and test sets. In addition, the study compared T-cell repertoires in thyroid tissue and in blood from roughly 6 Graves' hyperthyroidism patients. Following sampling, methimazole starting at 30 mg daily was given to hyperthyroidism patients, and high-dose intravenous methylprednisolone was given to ophthalmopathy patients. The paper reports TCR Vbeta CDR3 sequencing of more than 120 peripheral blood samples: approximately 41 ophthalmopathy, fewer than 80 hyperthyroidism and approximately 17 progressor patients.

Hyperthyroidism patients were newly diagnosed, with disease duration under 2 months, and aged 18 to 65 years. The study excluded patients with uncontrolled infections, other autoimmune diseases, pregnancy or lactation. Diagnoses were established on the basis of clinical symptoms, serum thyroxine and TRAb, thyroid ultrasound, and orbital computed tomography. For progressor patients, blood was drawn at the first diagnosis of hyperthyroidism, before any ophthalmopathy symptoms had appeared. Ficoll-Paque density gradient centrifugation was used to isolate PBMCs from approximately 11 ml of fresh peripheral blood. Patients classed as progressors first received a Graves' hyperthyroidism diagnosis and then went on to develop ophthalmopathy during follow-up. Total RNA was extracted using Trizol reagent, and RNA quality was assessed on an Agilent 2100 Bioanalyzer. For this clonotype: Its antigen target is currently unknown. Base quality data are lacking; no much larger clone is found one base away.

Inclusive of the bounding cysteine and phenylalanine, the CDR3 is 14 residues long. Kept here is only the CDR3 DNA, which spans 42 bases and is read in frame from base 1. V sheds 5 bases and J sheds 3 bases, leaving 13 bases between their ends. The TCR beta CDR3 regions were amplified from RNA transcripts. The first round of RT-PCR for the TCR CDR3 was performed with the HTBI primer set and the Qiagen OneStep RT-PCR kit. A second multiplex PCR round built the libraries, followed by size selection and purification. The libraries were sequenced on an Illumina HiSeq2000 using paired-end 100 bp reads. On the study's bioinformatics: SOAPnuke was used to process the raw data, removing reads that contained adapters or uncalled bases, had a mean Phred below 15, or lacked an exact match to the constant primer or identifier. High-quality paired reads were merged with COPE v1.2.5, and unique nucleotide sequences were defined as clonotypes. MiTCR v1.1 was used to align clonotypes to the IMGT TRBV, TRBD and TRBJ reference segments. Only V-J combinations with frequency above 0.0001, covering 99% to 99.2% of repertoires, were analysed. The TCS score was defined as F50 (clonal expansion) divided by E x V (chaos), with BLOSUM62-based TCRdist calculated between CDR3 peptides within each V-J. Welch's t-statistics and random forest reduced 500 to 650 V-J features to 13, which were used in a naive Bayes classifier (R e1071). The public reads were reprocessed in TCRdb via fastp at Q25 and MiXCR, keeping in-frame beta chains. Rows matching on CDR3 protein sequence are summarized as one entry with the most common DNA and genes. TCRdb, rather than the study authors, made the V and J calls. The sample yields about 300,000 distinct CDR3 sequences; less than 30% were counted once. The biggest ten clones account for about 25% of the sample.

Broader findings and caveats from the paper: No statistical method was used to set the sample size in advance, and investigators knew the group allocation. A 13 V-J signature model separated ophthalmopathy from stable hyperthyroidism, with about 88% sensitivity and roughly 81% specificity in cross-validation and 80%/75% in testing. In validation, the model predicted progression to ophthalmopathy a median of about 6.8 months before onset, with approximately 71% sensitivity and about 72% specificity. Most expanded thyroid clonotypes (frequency above 0.001) were also found in blood, which suggests that blood repertoires may mirror thyroid immune responses.

Sequencing input: blood. The source is a man aged 35 to 55 with Graves' hyperthyroidism that later progressed to Graves' ophthalmopathy. The chain is encoded by TRBV12-3 or TRBV12-4 joined to TRBJ2-5, with an unclear D gene assignment. The sequenced DNA: TGTGCCAGCAGTACGGGTCCCGGAAAAGAGACCCAGTACTTC. Its amino acids are CASSTGPGKETQYF.